This T cell receptor (beta chain) was sequenced in a study of cytomegalovirus exposure and HLA in healthy donors. Regarding the study as a whole: Presence/absence analyses treated sequencing depth as roughly uniform across donors. Among the most significant clusters, several appeared linked to common viral pathogens in a later analysis. When analyzed later, a missense DCLRE1C variant was found to be linked to TCR beta V- and J-gene trimming.

Both 60 Vbeta primers and 13 Jbeta primers went into the PCR. TCRdb keeps only in-frame clones here, not all; method: immunoSEQ multiplex PCR. The repertoire holds 100,000 to 120,000 clones, with around 83% as singletons. Points on this clone: What it binds is unknown.

This TCR came from a woman aged 60-70 years in good health and CMV-seropositive. Sequenced input: PBMCs.

The CDR3, as DNA: TGTGCCAGCAGGTCGGAGGGGGAAGCTTTCTTT. It specifies CASRSEGEAFF. J is TRBJ1-1 and V is TRBV25-1; the D gene is possibly TRBD1 (5 bases). The V gene lost 6 bases and the J gene lost 8 bases, with 10 bases spanning the gap. Germline V gene sequence: CDR1 MGHDK, CDR2 SYGVNS. The CDR3 length is 11 residues.